These 18 T cell receptor beta chains originate from one sample sequenced in a study of T cell changes during pregnancy in multiple sclerosis. Libraries were prepared by immunoSEQ multiplex PCR; TCRdb keeps only in-frame clonotypes and omits some of them. In the table there are approximately 83,000 clones, roughly 93% of which are singletons. The source was peripheral blood, collected in the third trimester of pregnancy. The receptors here all came from a female donor with multiple sclerosis, enrolled in a pregnancy study.

The chain employs TRBV15 and TRBJ2-1; D perhaps matches TRBD2 (5 bases). Trimming cost V 0 bases and J 6 bases, with 12 bases left between them. From germline, CDR1 is LNHNV and CDR2 YYDKDF (reference sequence). This CDR3 has 15 amino acids. The CDR3 loop reads CATSRDRESINEQFF. The CDR3 DNA is TGTGCCACCAGCAGAGACCGGGAAAGCATCAATGAGCAGTTCTTC.

V usage is TRBV28 and J usage is TRBJ2-5; 11 nucleotides align to TRBD2. The ends lost 3 bases at V and 2 bases at J; junction bases unmatched: 11. This CDR3 comprises 18 residues. Germline V gene data show CDR1 as MDHEN and CDR2 as SYDVKM. This CDR3 reads CASSLDTSGRIAQETQYF. The CDR3 DNA follows: TGTGCCAGCAGTTTGGATACTAGCGGGAGAATTGCGCAAGAGACCCAGTACTTC. The full variable domain, rest sourced from reference TRBV28 and TRBJ2-5, is DVKVTQSSRYLVKRTGEKVFLECVQDMDHENMFWYRQDPGLGLRLIYFSYDVKMKEKGDIPEGYSVSREKKERFSLILESASTNQTSMYLCASSLDTSGRIAQETQYFGPGTRLLVL.

The gene calls are TRBV11-1 and TRBJ1-1; tentative D call: TRBD1 (6 bases). V gave up 5 bases and J gave up 1 base, with 11 bases separating them. Per the germline V gene, CDR1 is SGHAT and CDR2 is FQDESV (reference sequence). This CDR3 has 14 amino acids. The CDR3 sequence: CASSTGQWNTEAFF. CDR3 coding DNA: TGTGCCAGCAGCACAGGACAGTGGAACACTGAAGCTTTCTTT.

The chain employs TRBV11-2 and TRBJ1-5, with a weak D call TRBD1 (6 bases). Germline V gene sequence: CDR1 SGHAT, CDR2 FQNNGV. V was cut by 0 bases and J by 5 bases, with 26 bases left in between. The CDR3 consists of 20 residues. CDR3 sequence: CASSLDSVQGGRIGDQPQHF. CDR3 DNA sequence: TGTGCCAGCAGCTTAGACTCAGTACAGGGTGGGCGAATCGGTGATCAGCCCCAGCATTTT.

The V call is TRBV29-1, the J call TRBJ2-5; the match to TRBD1 covers 12 bases. CDR3 length: 14 residues. Germline V CDR1 and CDR2: SQVTM, ANQGSEA. Trimming cost V 4 bases and J 5 bases; bases outside gene matches: 5. CDR3 sequence reads: CSVVGDRGRETQYF. The CDR3 nucleotides are TGCAGCGTTGTGGGGGACAGGGGGCGGGAGACCCAGTACTTC.

The V gene is TRBV6-1, the J gene TRBJ2-5, with D possibly matching TRBD1 (6 bases). The DNA matches TRBJ2-7 better at its end, which makes the J call doubtful. This CDR3 is built from 13 residues. CDR1 is MNHNS, CDR2 SASEGT, per germline. The DNA of the CDR3 is TGTGCCAGCAGGGTAGGGGGAACCTACGAGCAGTACTTC. This gives the protein CASRVGGTYEQYF.

A single count supports this clone. The rearrangement uses TRBV28 and TRBJ1-1, with TRBD1 identical over 8 bases. V trimming: 9 bases; J trimming: 0 bases; junction bases outside the gene matches: 12. Germline CDR1 reads MDHEN; CDR2 reads SYDVKM. The CDR3 loop spans 16 amino acids. The CDR3 nucleotides are TGTGCCAGTGCGGTCGGGACAGGATTCTTGAACACTGAAGCTTTCTTT. Translating it yields CASAVGTGFLNTEAFF.

This chain connects TRBV15 to TRBJ1-1, with a possible D match to TRBD1 (5 bases). This CDR3 has 17 amino acids. Trimming stripped 0 bases from V and 1 base from J, with 15 bases between. CDR1 is LNHNV and CDR2 is YYDKDF in the germline V gene (reference sequence). The CDR3 loop reads CATSRDITSGGNTEAFF. DNA of the CDR3: TGTGCCACCAGCAGAGATATTACCTCCGGGGGGAACACTGAAGCTTTCTTT.

The V and J genes are TRBV5-8 and TRBJ2-7; TRBD2 matches at 13 bases. The germline CDR1 and CDR2 sequences are SGHTS and YDEGEE. CDR3 size: 17 residues. The junction had 8 bases not matched to a gene; V was cut back by 0 bases and J by 5 bases. The chain's CDR3 is CASSLVLAGGPQNEQYF. DNA of the CDR3: TGTGCCAGCAGCTTGGTACTAGCGGGAGGGCCCCAGAACGAGCAGTACTTC.

The chain employs TRBV2 and TRBJ1-1; possibly TRBD1 for D (5 bases). Deletions cut 7 bases from V and 5 bases from J, with 17 bases between. This CDR3 is built from 14 residues. From germline, CDR1 is SNHLY and CDR2 FYNNEI. The DNA of the CDR3 is TGTGCCAGCACTGGAATGGGGGGGAGAACTGAAGCTTTCTTT. It translates to CASTGMGGRTEAFF.

This clone was counted once. V usage is TRBV9 and J usage is TRBJ1-2, with 7 bases that match TRBD1. V shed 4 bases and J 8 bases; nucleotides not matched to a gene: 14. The CDR3 is made up of 15 amino acids. The germline CDR1 and CDR2 sequences are SGDLS and YYNGEE. The DNA for the CDR3 is TGTGCCAGCAGCCCCCGGACAGGTCCGGTCCACGGCTACACCTTC. As protein: CASSPRTGPVHGYTF.

The chain is built from TRBV15 and TRBJ2-2; D is unresolved. Trimming shortened V by 2 bases and J by 6 bases, and 16 bases separated the two germline ends. Looked up from germline, CDR1 is LNHNV and CDR2 is YYDKDF (reference sequence). The CDR3 spans 16 residues. CDR3 sequence reads: CATSRSSMVRAGELFF. In DNA, the CDR3 is TGTGCCACCAGCAGATCCTCAATGGTACGGGCCGGGGAGCTGTTTTTT.

The rearrangement uses TRBV5-7 and TRBJ2-1; possible D gene TRBD2, 7 bases. TRBV5-7 has ORF status, its function being uncertain. Trimming took off 3 bases at V and 4 bases at J, with 20 bases between the two ends. There are 17 residues in the CDR3. The chain's CDR3 is CASSWGGAAEPYNEQFF. DNA of the CDR3: TGTGCCAGCAGCTGGGGGGGGGCGGCGGAGCCGTACAATGAGCAGTTCTTC.

The chain links TRBV11-3 to TRBJ2-1, with D possibly matching TRBD2 (6 bases). The CDR3 has 16 residues. Per the germline V gene, CDR1 is SGHNT and CDR2 is YENEEA. The V end lost 0 bases, the J end lost 7 bases, and 16 bases lay between the germline ends. In nucleotides, the CDR3 is TGTGCCAGCAGCTTAGATCTCTCGGGAGCTGGTAATGAGCAGTTCTTC. Its protein product is CASSLDLSGAGNEQFF.

The chain uses TRBV4-3 and TRBJ2-3; 9 bases map to TRBD1. CDR3 length: 14 amino acids. Germline V gene data show CDR1 as LGHNA and CDR2 as YSLEER. The V gene end was trimmed by 5 bases and the J gene end by 4 bases; junction bases not matched to a gene: 4. Here the CDR3 DNA reads TGCGCCAGCAGCGGGGGACAGGGATCAGATACGCAGTATTTT. It encodes CASSGGQGSDTQYF.

The chain carries TRBV27 and TRBJ2-1; TRBD2 aligns across 7 bases. The CDR3 length is 14 residues. Per the germline V gene, CDR1 is MNHEY and CDR2 is SMNVEV (reference sequence). Unmatched junction bases numbered 4, after V lost 0 bases and J lost 8 bases. The CDR3 DNA follows: TGTGCCAGCAGTTTATCGGGGAGGGCGGATGAGCAGTTCTTC. It translates to CASSLSGRADEQFF.

The chain is built from TRBV7-9 and TRBJ2-7, with D tentatively TRBD2 (5 bases). Germline loops: CDR1 SEHNR, CDR2 FQNEAQ (reference sequence). The CDR3 runs to 17 residues. V dropped 0 bases and J dropped 0 bases, with 15 bases sitting between them. The CDR3 DNA reads as TGTGCCAGCAGCTTAGCGGGGAGCCTAGCCTACTCCTACGAGCAGTACTTC. Amino acids: CASSLAGSLAYSYEQYF.

V usage is TRBV6-4 and J usage is TRBJ1-2, with unresolved D. The CDR3 consists of 12 residues. The germline V gene has CDR1 MRHNA and CDR2 SNTAGT. Trimming pared 3 bases from V and 4 bases from J, leaving 6 bases between. The CDR3 nucleotides are TGTGCCAGCAGTGAATACGGCTATGGCTACACCTTC. It codes for CASSEYGYGYTF.